These 10 T cell receptor beta chains originate from one sample sequenced in a study of control samples from healthy donors and cancer patients. Profiled with immunoSEQ multiplex PCR; TCRdb holds only in-frame clones, not every one. The sample lists just over 150,000 clones, over 85% seen once, with 12% in the top ten. Sequencing was performed on blood. Every receptor here comes from a man aged 30 to 45 in good health.

The rearrangement joins TRBV6-2 or TRBV6-3 to TRBJ1-3; D call uncertain. This CDR3 is built from 15 residues. Germline assignment: CDR1 MNHEY and CDR2 SVGEGT. Trimming took off 2 bases at V and 2 bases at J, with 10 bases between the two ends. The DNA of the CDR3 is TGTGCCAGCAGTTACGCGTCGGGCCCTGGAAACACCATATATTTT. It encodes CASSYASGPGNTIYF.

The chain has TRBV11-1 and TRBJ2-4, with D hard to call. The V gene's germline CDR1 is SGHAT and CDR2 FQDESV (reference sequence). Between the trimmed V and J ends, which lost 1 base and 5 bases, there was a span of 6 bases. This CDR3 spans 13 amino acids. The CDR3 nucleotides read TGTGCCAGCAGCTTAGACTTAGAAAACATTCAGTACTTC. Translation gives CASSLDLENIQYF.

The chain couples TRBV28 to TRBJ1-1; D remains unclear. The CDR3 extends over 14 amino acids. V lost 8 bases to trimming and J lost 1 base, with 14 bases between them. The V gene's germline CDR1 is MDHEN and CDR2 SYDVKM. The CDR3 sequence: CASRSGPRNTEAFF. CDR3 coding DNA: TGTGCCAGCCGCTCAGGTCCGAGGAACACTGAAGCTTTCTTT.

This chain joins TRBV27 and TRBJ2-1; 14 bases are shared with TRBD2. CDR3 length: 15 residues. Germline CDR1 and CDR2: MNHEY and SMNVEV (reference sequence). J gave up 6 bases and V 6 bases, and 4 bases lay outside the gene matches. CDR3 bases: TGTGCCAGCAGCCAGACTAGCGGGAGGGTCAATGAGCAGTTCTTC. Translation gives CASSQTSGRVNEQFF.

About this clone itself: The identical CDR3 is also encoded by other nucleotide sequences in the sample. V is TRBV27 and J is TRBJ1-1; D uncertain. This CDR3 is built from 14 residues. Germline values: CDR1 MNHEY, CDR2 SMNVEV (reference sequence). The V and J ends lost 7 bases and 1 base respectively, with 13 bases between them. The CDR3 protein is CASTPGGRNTEAFF. CDR3 nucleotides: TGTGCCAGCACCCCGGGCGGGAGGAACACTGAAGCTTTCTTT.

CDR3 loop: CASSLSVGQTYEQYF. CDR3 coding DNA: TGTGCCAGCAGCTTAAGTGTCGGACAGACCTACGAGCAGTACTTC. This chain connects TRBV7-3 to TRBJ2-7; TRBD1 is a possible D gene (6 bases). V lost 1 base, J lost 2 bases, and 12 bases lay in between. This CDR3 has 15 residues. Looked up from germline, CDR1 is SGHTA and CDR2 is FQGTGA.

V and J are TRBV19 and TRBJ1-3; no clear D. The CDR3 is 14 amino acids. Deletions cut 6 bases from V and 0 bases from J, with 9 bases between. Germline CDR1 is LNHDA and CDR2 is SQIVND (reference sequence). The CDR3 protein is CASSPGPSGNTIYF. CDR3 in DNA: TGTGCCAGTAGCCCAGGACCCTCTGGAAACACCATATATTTT. Drawing the rest from reference TRBV19 and TRBJ1-3, the complete variable domain is DGGITQSPKYLFRKEGQNVTLSCEQNLNHDAMYWYRQDPGQGLRLIYYSQIVNDFQKGDIAEGYSVSREKKESFPLTVTSAQKNPTAFYLCASSPGPSGNTIYFGEGSWLTVV.

The chain employs TRBV5-4 and TRBJ1-2; 7 bases map to TRBD1. Germline V lookup: CDR1 SGHNT, CDR2 YYREEE (reference sequence). CDR3 size: 14 residues. Unmatched junction bases numbered 8, after V lost 2 bases and J lost 7 bases. CDR3 coding DNA: TGTGCCAGCAGCTTTGACAGGGTCGAAGGTGGCTACACCTTC. Protein sequence: CASSFDRVEGGYTF.

This clone was observed a few times. The chain carries TRBV3-1 (or the pseudogene TRBV3-2) and TRBJ2-2; 8 nucleotides agree with TRBD1. With V trimmed by 1 base and J by 0 bases, 1 base remained unmatched. The CDR3 length is 16 residues. Per germline, CDR1 LGHDT and CDR2 YNNKEL (reference sequence). The CDR3 is CASSQATGANTGELFF. The CDR3, as DNA: TGTGCCAGCAGCCAAGCGACAGGGGCGAACACCGGGGAGCTGTTTTTT.

V and J are TRBV4-1 and TRBJ2-2, with TRBD1 matching 7 bases. Looked up from germline, CDR1 is MGHRA and CDR2 is YSYEKL. CDR3 length equals 18 residues. V was pared by 0 bases and J by 4 bases, with 11 bases of the junction left unmatched. The CDR3 reads CASSQDTWDSSFTGELFF. The CDR3 DNA reads as TGCGCCAGCAGCCAAGACACCTGGGACAGCAGTTTCACCGGGGAGCTGTTTTTT.